The present entry profiles one TCR beta chain with its context. The antigen remains undetermined. V was clipped by 1 base and J by 8 bases, with 18 bases between them. The CDR3 runs 16 residues. The V gene's germline CDR1 is SGHVS and CDR2 FQNEAQ. Sequenced patients had shown CD8+CD57+ cell expansion by flow cytometry. The template used for profiling TCR beta VDJ and CDR3 was genomic DNA. TCRdb passed the reads through MiXCR, listing each CDR3 protein once. The sample includes 260,000 or so distinct CDR3 sequences, 82% seen only once; the top ten take over 35%. The sample is drawn from a study of CD8+CD57+ T cells in acquired aplastic anemia. Study as a whole: An average of 3.2 ug of DNA was obtained from sorted CD4+ and CD8+ cells. Findings and limits, study-wide: Some 31 sequences, all CD8+ CDR3, were shared between patients and controls.

The clonotype originates from a human donor with aplastic anemia. Sequencing input: sorted CD4+, CD8+, or CD8+CD57+ T cells (not recorded which) from PBMCs. The rearrangement uses TRBV7-8 and TRBJ2-1; unclear D gene. This CDR3 is CASSLERSPDTDEQFF. CDR3 DNA sequence: TGTGCCAGCAGCTTAGAAAGAAGCCCCGATACGGATGAGCAGTTCTTC.